These 2 T cell receptor beta chains originate from one sample sequenced in a study of T cell responses to AZD1222 COVID-19 vaccine. The repertoire was sequenced with immunoSEQ multiplex PCR; TCRdb's copy has only in-frame clones and lacks some. Among about 140,000 clones listed, roughly 91% were seen once. The source material was peripheral blood, sampled 28 days after the second AZD1222 dose. These receptors originate from an adult who received the AZD1222 COVID-19 vaccine.

This rearrangement joins TRBV10-3 to TRBJ1-2, with D tentatively TRBD1 (5 bases). CDR1 and CDR2 (germline): ENHRY, SYGVKD. V was clipped by 2 bases and J by 7 bases, with 11 bases between them. The CDR3 runs to 13 residues. The CDR3 spells CAISEQGGLGYTF. The DNA of the CDR3 is TGTGCCATCAGTGAGCAGGGTGGGCTTGGCTACACCTTC.

CDR3 sequence (DNA): TGTGCCAGCAGTTTAAATATTGGACTGGAAGCTTTCTTT. It yields the protein CASSLNIGLEAFF. The rearrangement uses TRBV12-3 or TRBV12-4 and TRBJ1-1; D unresolved. Trimming removed 2 bases from V and 8 bases from J, with 12 bases in between. The length of the CDR3 is 13 residues.